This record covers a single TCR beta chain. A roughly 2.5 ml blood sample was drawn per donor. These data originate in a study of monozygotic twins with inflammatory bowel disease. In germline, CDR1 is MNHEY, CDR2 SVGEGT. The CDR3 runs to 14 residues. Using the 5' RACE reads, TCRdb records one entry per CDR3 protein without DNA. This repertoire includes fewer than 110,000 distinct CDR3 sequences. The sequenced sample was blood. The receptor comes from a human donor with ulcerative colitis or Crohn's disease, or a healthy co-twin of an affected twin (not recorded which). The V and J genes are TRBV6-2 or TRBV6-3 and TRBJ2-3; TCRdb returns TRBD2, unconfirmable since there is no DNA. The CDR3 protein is CASSYKDSPDTQYF.